A selection of T cell receptor beta chains follows, all from one sample in a study of technical replicates of blood from a few donors. Method: immunoSEQ multiplex PCR; TCRdb's copy keeps in-frame clones and lacks some. The profile covers around 84,000 clones, with 95% to 98% appearing a single time and approximately 0.18% taken by the ten largest. Sequenced material: T cells isolated from PBMCs. The receptors originated from a human donor in good health. Both conserved end residues are part of each CDR3. The D gene is left open where the match is weak. Some rows have no size entry. The others give once, few or many, or a class for an expanded clone.

d_call	v_call	cdr3_length	j_call	clone_size	cdr3_aa	cdr3_nt
.	TRBV15	17	TRBJ1-2	.	CATSRDLMAGVFGGYTF	TGTGCCACCAGCAGAGATCTTATGGCAGGGGTTTTCGGGGGCTACACCTTC
.	TRBV6-5	14	TRBJ1-3	.	CASTNRKSGNTIYF	TGTGCCAGCACAAACAGGAAAAGCGGAAACACCATATATTTT
.	TRBV28	13	TRBJ2-7	.	CASGGTARNEQYF	TGTGCCAGCGGCGGAACGGCACGGAACGAGCAGTACTTC
.	TRBV6-5	14	TRBJ2-5	.	CASTNSLYQETQYF	TGTGCCAGCACAAACTCATTGTACCAAGAGACCCAGTACTTC
TRBD1	TRBV29-1	13	TRBJ2-1	.	CSIAPNRGDEQFF	TGCAGCATAGCCCCAAACAGGGGCGATGAGCAGTTCTTC
.	TRBV4-2	14	TRBJ2-1	.	CASSQGDRDNEQFF	TGTGCCAGCAGCCAAGGCGACAGAGACAATGAGCAGTTCTTC
TRBD2	TRBV19	16	TRBJ2-1	.	CASSSGLAGPLGEQFF	TGTGCCAGTAGTTCGGGACTAGCGGGGCCCCTGGGTGAGCAGTTCTTC
.	TRBV30	12	TRBJ1-1	.	CAWSAQNTEAFF	TGTGCCTGGAGTGCACAGAACACTGAAGCTTTCTTT
.	TRBV5-1	15	TRBJ1-2	.	CASSLFTGMDYGYTF	TGCGCCAGCAGCTTGTTCACAGGGATGGACTATGGCTACACCTTC
.	TRBV6-5	15	TRBJ1-1	.	CATHTLRTVTLEAFF	TGTGCCACCCACACCTTGAGGACAGTCACGCTTGAAGCTTTCTTT
TRBD2	TRBV6-5	14	TRBJ2-7	.	CATSGRGTNYEQYF	TGTGCCACCTCCGGGAGGGGGACTAACTACGAGCAGTACTTC
.	TRBV12-5	15	TRBJ2-1	once	CASGPPGGPYNEQFF	TGTGCTAGTGGTCCCCCCGGAGGGCCTTACAATGAGCAGTTCTTC
.	TRBV7-9	13	TRBJ2-7	.	CASSIKGEGEQYF	TGTGCCAGCAGCATAAAAGGAGAGGGAGAGCAGTACTTC
.	TRBV5-5	14	TRBJ2-2	.	CASSFRTITGELFF	TGTGCCAGCAGCTTTCGCACTATCACCGGGGAGCTGTTTTTT
TRBD2	TRBV7-6	17	TRBJ2-7	once	CASSLLPSSGSRDEQYF	TGTGCCAGCAGCTTACTCCCGTCTAGCGGGAGTCGGGACGAGCAGTACTTC
TRBD2	TRBV15	17	TRBJ2-1	.	CATSRDLAGTSSNEQFF	TGTGCCACCAGCAGAGACCTAGCCGGGACTAGCTCCAATGAGCAGTTCTTC
.	TRBV14	12	TRBJ1-4	.	CASSHLGVELFF	TGTGCCAGCAGCCATCTAGGGGTCGAACTGTTTTTT
TRBD1	TRBV6-4	15	TRBJ1-2	.	CASRQQDREYYGYTF	TGTGCCAGCAGACAACAGGACAGGGAATACTATGGCTACACCTTC
TRBD2	TRBV7-9	15	TRBJ2-1	.	CASSPRLAGDNEQFF	TGTGCCAGCAGCCCCAGACTAGCGGGAGACAATGAGCAGTTCTTC
.	TRBV19	13	TRBJ1-5	.	CASRGGNLGSQHF	TGTGCCAGTAGAGGAGGGAATTTAGGATCTCAGCATTTT
.	TRBV7-9	12	TRBJ2-1	.	CASSLGLTEQFF	TGTGCCAGCAGCTTAGGCCTAACCGAGCAGTTCTTC
TRBD1	TRBV28	16	TRBJ1-3	.	CASSSLEGAASNTIYF	TGTGCCAGCAGTTCACTTGAGGGGGCGGCTAGTAACACCATATATTTT
.	TRBV5-5	15	TRBJ1-1	.	CASSSGTTLNTEAFF	TGTGCCAGCAGCTCTGGGACAACCCTGAACACTGAAGCTTTCTTT
TRBD1	TRBV7-2	16	TRBJ1-5	.	CASSLATDRVGIPQHF	TGTGCCAGCAGCTTAGCAACGGACAGGGTTGGGATACCCCAGCATTTT
.	TRBV5-1	16	TRBJ1-2	.	CASSLAPGTQNYGYTF	TGCGCCAGCAGCTTAGCCCCCGGGACTCAAAACTATGGCTACACCTTC
.	TRBV11-1	14	TRBJ2-1	.	CASSLGREYNEQFF	TGTGCCAGCAGCTTAGGACGGGAGTACAATGAGCAGTTCTTC
TRBD1	TRBV29-1	12	TRBJ1-1	.	CSVPATGGEAFF	TGCAGCGTGCCCGCAACAGGGGGTGAAGCTTTCTTT
.	TRBV21-1	16	TRBJ1-2	.	CSSRHCPGTGVGGYTF	TGTTCCAGCCGTCACTGTCCCGGGACAGGGGTGGGAGGCTACACCTTC
TRBD1	TRBV30	13	TRBJ2-7	.	CAWSEGTDYEQYF	TGTGCCTGGAGCGAGGGGACAGACTACGAGCAGTACTTC
.	TRBV5-1	19	TRBJ2-6	.	CASSLGPQGIISGANVLTF	TGCGCCAGCAGCTTGGGGCCCCAGGGGATCATTTCTGGGGCCAACGTCCTGACTTTC